The 8 T cell receptor beta chains given below trace back to one sample, sequenced in a study of T cells in Graves' hyperthyroidism and ophthalmopathy. Using RNA transcripts as the source, TCR beta CDR3 regions were amplified. Using the HTBI primer set, a first-round RT-PCR was run on the TCR CDR3. TCRdb reanalysed the multiplex PCR reads using MiXCR and keeps one entry per CDR3 protein. There are 500,000 to 750,000 distinct CDR3 sequences in the sample; about half occur only once, and approximately 8.4% lies in the top ten. The sequencing sample was made of peripheral blood or thyroid tissue (not recorded which). Receptors originate from a woman under 30 with Graves' hyperthyroidism.

Note on this clonotype: A much larger clone lies one base from this, so it may be a read error. The CDR3 ends on some other residue instead of the conserved phenylalanine or tryptophan, so this is likely a read error. This CDR3 reads CASSRDAMNTEAFS. Written as DNA, the CDR3 is TGCGCCAGCAGCCGGGACGCGATGAACACTGAAGCTTTCTCT. The chain carries TRBV5-1 and TRBJ1-1; a possible D gene is TRBD1 (5 bases). V was cut by 4 bases and J by 0 bases, with 10 bases left in between. The CDR3 has 14 residues. CDR1 is SGHRS, CDR2 YFSETQ, per germline.

On this clonotype itself: The CDR3 end shows no conserved phenylalanine or tryptophan, and so a read error is likely. The DNA is omitted, as the CDR3 cannot be located on it reliably, and the CDR3 follows TCRdb's listing. The chain links TRBV20-1 to TRBJ1-1; the table assigns TRBD1, which was not confirmed against the DNA. Germline CDR1 DFQATT, CDR2 SNEGSKA (reference sequence). The CDR3 is 10 residues long, counting both termini. CDR3 sequence: CSARGTGGFY.

This clonotype has a handful of counts. The chain is built from TRBV13 and TRBJ2-3; D is perhaps TRBD2 (6 bases). The CDR3 loop spans 14 amino acids. The germline V gene encodes CDR1 PRHDT and CDR2 FYEKMQ (reference sequence). V lost 6 bases and J 0 bases, leaving 10 bases between the germline ends. DNA for the CDR3: TGTGCCAGCAGTTACCGGGAGAGCACAGATACGCAGTATTTT. Amino acids: CASSYRESTDTQYF.

Many counts were recorded for this clonotype. The rearrangement uses TRBV7-6 and TRBJ1-1, with TRBD1 matching over 9 bases. CDR1 SGHVS and CDR2 FNYEAQ come from the germline V gene. The CDR3 runs 14 residues. After removal of 2 bases from V and 4 bases from J, the junction contained 2 bases not matched to a gene. Here the CDR3 DNA reads TGTGCCAGCAGCTTATCACAGGGGGCCACTGAAGCTTTCTTT. This encodes CASSLSQGATEAFF.

This clonotype appeared a few times. DNA for the CDR3: TGTGCCAGCAGTGAATTGGCGGACCCCTACGAGCAGTACTTC. Residues: CASSELADPYEQYF. V is TRBV25-1 and J is TRBJ2-7; no clear D. The V end was cut by 1 base, the J end by 2 bases, with 9 bases between. Germline lookup yields CDR1 MGHDK and CDR2 SYGVNS. The CDR3 is made up of 14 amino acids.

This clonotype has a count of ten or more. DNA of the CDR3: TGTGCCTCCCGTAGGGCCTCCGAGGGGCAGCCCCAGCATTTT. Translating it yields CASRRASEGQPQHF. V gene TRBV6-1 combines with J gene TRBJ1-5; perhaps TRBD1 as D (5 bases). This CDR3 has 14 amino acids. The V end lost 11 bases, the J end lost 7 bases, and 21 bases lay between the germline ends. Germline V gene lookup returns CDR1 MNHNS and CDR2 SASEGT.

This clonotype showed up just once. The V call is TRBV20-1, the J call TRBJ1-5; D is unclear. This CDR3 is built from 15 residues. Germline V gives CDR1 DFQATT, CDR2 SNEGSKA (reference sequence). V was shortened by 1 base and J by 11 bases, with 21 bases between the two germline ends. CDR3 protein: CSARVASGLQETQHF. CDR3 bases: TGCAGTGCTAGAGTAGCTAGCGGGTTACAAGAGACCCAGCATTTT.

This sequence joins TRBV14 and TRBJ2-4, with D perhaps matching TRBD1 (5 bases). The CDR3 runs 12 residues. Per the germline V gene, CDR1 is SGHDN and CDR2 is FVKESK. Deletions cut 1 base from V and 8 bases from J, with 6 bases between. The CDR3, as DNA: TGTGCCAGCAGCCAAGTCAGGGACATTCAGTACTTC. Translated, it gives CASSQVRDIQYF.